This TCR beta chain appears in the sequencing data of a study of blood T cell repertoires in COVID-19 (dated by TCRdb to about 2020). Regarding the study in general: Samples from collaborators originated in the United States, Italy and Spain and spanned both the acute and convalescent phases of COVID-19. The material from the prospective study consisted of cDNA or gDNA derived from T cells, B-cell-depleted T cells, or PBMCs. The dataset comprised deeply sampled blood TCRbeta repertoires from subjects exposed to, actively infected with, or recovered from COVID-19. The repertoires were released in a freely available public database meant as a resource for research on the immune response to SARS-CoV-2. The samples were drawn from the first 160 participants of the ongoing ImmuneRACE study and from 1,254 subjects provided by 6 global collaborators. Sample metadata almost always included a de-identified subject ID, COVID-19 status, age in years and sex. HLA class I and class II types, where available, came from metadata supplied by the sample provider rather than from assay-based typing. Overall results and qualifications from the work: How much clinical and demographic metadata was included differed by source and by participant, and the metadata was provided uncurated.

From cysteine to phenylalanine, the CDR3 is 15 amino acids long. Solely the CDR3 DNA is kept, with 45 bases framed from the first base. Per the germline V gene, SNHLY is the CDR1 and FYNNEI is the CDR2. TCRbeta CDR3 regions were amplified from genomic DNA using the immunoSEQ Assay, a bias-controlled multiplex PCR. The published analysis was carried out like this. Within the assay, amplification of reference gene primers was used to estimate how many nucleated cells each sample contained. To quantify the absolute abundance of each unique TCRbeta CDR3 rearrangement, sequence reads were collapsed and filtered. For each sample, productive Simpson clonality was calculated as the square root of Simpson's diversity index across productive rearrangements. What TCRdb holds here is the immuneACCESS table cut down to in-frame rearrangements. Part of the clones is not present; checked against another copy, under half of the missing clones reflect an unresolved V gene, and the others are unexplained. V and J calls and clone size are copied from that table; D and trimming were computed from the DNA. Counted in this sample were about 53,000 clones; approximately 84% of them appeared once. Of the sample, more than 13% is held by the ten largest clones.

In regard to this clone: Its cognate antigen has yet to be identified. This likely came from a read error, as a far larger clone is one base away.

Each collaborating institution followed its own protocols to collect whole blood in K2EDTA tubes. For TCRbeta analysis, collaborators shipped samples in one of three forms: frozen whole blood, isolated PBMCs, or DNA extracted from either of those sample types. The receptor was isolated from a human donor in a cohort sampled during active COVID-19. Input material: peripheral blood. This chain joins TRBV2 to TRBJ1-3; confidence is insufficient to name the D gene. The DNA sequence is TGTGCCAGCAGCCTAGGACTGAACTCTGGAAACACCTTATATTTT. This is translated as CASSLGLNSGNTLYF.